One sample yielded the 26 T cell receptor beta chains listed below, sequenced in a study of blood T cells in healthy people across ages. A second roughly 6 to 11 cycle PCR used barcoded and J-beta primers. In TCRdb, the 5' RACE reads were re-called with MiXCR into one record per CDR3 protein. The repertoire includes 800,000 to 950,000 distinct CDR3 sequences, around 34% of them detected once, and 10% to 15% sits in the top ten. The sample was blood. Every receptor here comes from a man aged 18 to 29 in good health.

The rearrangement links TRBV7-9 to TRBJ1-1, with D tentatively TRBD1 (6 bases). The CDR3 is 15 amino acids. V was cut by 2 bases and J by 1 base, with 11 bases left in between. Germline V lookup: CDR1 SEHNR, CDR2 FQNEAQ (reference sequence). CDR3 residues: CASSLQDSENTEAFF. For the CDR3, the DNA is TGTGCCAGCAGCTTACAGGACAGCGAGAACACTGAAGCTTTCTTT.

This clonotype was found a few times. This chain joins TRBV28 and TRBJ2-1; TRBD1 aligns across 9 bases. The CDR3 contains 14 residues. Germline values: CDR1 MDHEN, CDR2 SYDVKM. J lost 7 bases, V lost 8 bases, and 9 bases had no gene match. The CDR3 DNA reads TGTGCCAGCGGAAGGGACAGGGTGCAAAATGAGCAGTTCTTC. It encodes CASGRDRVQNEQFF.

As regards this clonotype: A read error is possible here, since a much larger clone lies one base away. This chain links TRBV29-1 with TRBJ2-7; the match to TRBD1 covers 12 bases. The J segment lost 7 bases and the V segment lost 6 bases, leaving 13 bases of the junction unmatched. This CDR3 has 15 amino acids. Per germline, CDR1 SQVTM and CDR2 ANQGSEA. CDR3 protein: CSVTRGTGGINEQYF. CDR3 bases: TGCAGCGTGACCCGGGGGACAGGGGGCATCAATGAGCAGTACTTC.

The V gene is TRBV24-1, the J gene TRBJ2-4; the D gene is possibly TRBD1 (6 bases). The V gene lost 4 bases and the J gene lost 11 bases, with 14 bases spanning the gap. The V gene's germline CDR1 is KGHDR and CDR2 SFDVKD. The CDR3 is 13 amino acids. CDR3 nucleotide sequence: TGTGCCACCAGTGACTACCTAGGGGGTGTTCAGTACTTC. Translating it yields CATSDYLGGVQYF.

Points on this clonotype: A read error may be the cause here, since a much bigger clone is one base away. This chain links TRBV12-3 or TRBV12-4 with TRBJ2-4; TRBD1 agrees at 8 bases. Trimming cost V 6 bases and J 6 bases; bases outside gene matches: 7. The CDR3 totals 14 residues. CDR3 loop: CASRAGTGRNIQYF. The CDR3 bases are TGTGCCAGCAGGGCGGGGACAGGTAGAAACATTCAGTACTTC.

The sample holds a few counts of this clonotype. This chain uses TRBV7-2 with TRBJ2-5; TRBD2 agrees at 9 bases. Germline trimming cut 6 bases from V and 2 bases from J; bases unmatched to any gene: 7. Germline lookup yields CDR1 SGHTA and CDR2 FQGNSA. CDR3 length: 15 residues. Here the CDR3 reads CASRWTTSGQETQYF. The CDR3 DNA reads TGTGCCAGCAGATGGACGACTAGCGGACAAGAGACCCAGTACTTC.

This clonotype was recorded once. The genes are TRBV4-3 and TRBJ2-1; 7 bases are a match to TRBD2. Germline-derived CDR1 and CDR2 are LGHNA and YSLEER. The CDR3 runs 15 residues. Losses at the gene ends were 4 bases for V and 0 bases for J; bases not matched to a gene: 3. The CDR3 DNA follows: TGCGCCAGCAGCCTCCGGGAGGACTCCTACAATGAGCAGTTCTTC. Its protein product is CASSLREDSYNEQFF.

The gene calls are TRBV4-3 and TRBJ2-1; the D is unclear. The CDR3 length is 16 residues. Germline V gene lookup returns CDR1 LGHNA and CDR2 YSLEER. Trimming stripped 1 base from V and 4 bases from J, with 14 bases between. For the CDR3, the DNA is TGCGCCAGCAGCCAAGGCGCAGAATTACGATACAATGAGCAGTTCTTC. Its translation: CASSQGAELRYNEQFF.

The chain couples TRBV27 to TRBJ1-6; D call uncertain. In germline, CDR1 is MNHEY, CDR2 SMNVEV (reference sequence). Trimming removed 5 bases at V and 3 bases at J, with 20 bases between. This CDR3 is built from 18 residues. The DNA for the CDR3 is TGTGCCAGCAGTCTAACCGGAAACGGGGAAATCTATAATTCACCCCTCCACTTT. This codes for CASSLTGNGEIYNSPLHF.

The chain carries TRBV7-9 and TRBJ2-7; a possible D gene is TRBD2 (6 bases). Trimming took 3 bases from V and 4 from J, leaving 13 bases between them. This CDR3 is built from 14 residues. Germline-derived CDR1 and CDR2 are SEHNR and FQNEAQ (reference sequence). As DNA, the CDR3 is TGTGCCAGCAGCTTGACGGGGGTCCTGTACGAGCAGTACTTC. Encoded protein: CASSLTGVLYEQYF. The full variable domain, rest sourced from reference TRBV7-9 and TRBJ2-7, is DTGVSQNPRHKITKRGQNVTFRCDPISEHNRLYWYRQTLGQGPEFLTYFQNEAQLEKSRLLSDRFSAERPKGSFSTLEIQRTEQGDSAMYLCASSLTGVLYEQYFGPGTRLTVT.

This clonotype was detected only a few times. This chain uses TRBV28 with TRBJ2-1; TRBD1 matches at 11 bases. CDR1 is MDHEN and CDR2 is SYDVKM in the germline V gene. With V trimmed by 7 bases and J by 4 bases, 6 bases remained unmatched. This CDR3 is 15 amino acids long. CDR3 amino acids: CASTLGQGAYNEQFF. The CDR3 nucleotides read TGTGCCAGCACCCTAGGACAGGGGGCTTACAATGAGCAGTTCTTC. Full variable domain (outside the CDR3, taken from reference TRBV28 and TRBJ2-1): DVKVTQSSRYLVKRTGEKVFLECVQDMDHENMFWYRQDPGLGLRLIYFSYDVKMKEKGDIPEGYSVSREKKERFSLILESASTNQTSMYLCASTLGQGAYNEQFFGPGTRLTVL.

This clonotype was seen a few times. The V and J genes are TRBV5-6 and TRBJ2-5; 9 bases match TRBD2. The V gene end was trimmed by 4 bases and the J gene end by 5 bases; junction bases not matched to a gene: 9. Germline loops: CDR1 SGHDT, CDR2 YYEEEE. The CDR3 runs to 15 residues. CDR3 nucleotide sequence: TGTGCCAGCAGCCCAAGGACTAGCGCCGGGGAGACCCAGTACTTC. This encodes CASSPRTSAGETQYF.

CDR3 nucleotides: TGTGCCAGCAGTTCCGGGCAGGGGGGAACCCAGTACTTC. Protein: CASSSGQGGTQYF. The gene calls are TRBV6-5 and TRBJ2-5, with a possible D match to TRBD1 (7 bases). The CDR3 spans 13 residues. The germline CDR1 and CDR2 sequences are MNHEY and SVGAGI. V was shortened by 4 bases and J by 8 bases, with 14 bases between the two germline ends.

V gene TRBV20-1 combines with J gene TRBJ2-7; D call uncertain. From germline, CDR1 is DFQATT and CDR2 SNEGSKA (reference sequence). Trimming took off 0 bases at V and 3 bases at J, with 9 bases between the two ends. The CDR3 sequence is 13 residues long. The CDR3 sequence is CSAREGGFYEQYF. The CDR3 coding sequence is TGCAGTGCTAGAGAGGGCGGTTTCTACGAGCAGTACTTC.

The rearrangement links TRBV4-2 to TRBJ2-7; unclear D gene. The germline V gene encodes CDR1 LGHNA and CDR2 YNFKEQ. Trimming shortened V by 0 bases and J by 0 bases, and 9 bases separated the two germline ends. There are 15 residues in the CDR3. DNA for the CDR3: TGTGCCAGCAGCCAAGAGGATGGTACCTCCTACGAGCAGTACTTC. As protein: CASSQEDGTSYEQYF.

As to this clonotype: A much larger clone sits a single nucleotide away, making a read error possible. J is TRBJ2-5 and V is TRBV4-3; 8 bases line up with TRBD1. Germline CDR1 is LGHNA and CDR2 is YSLEER. The V and J ends lost 6 bases and 11 bases, in that order; junction bases with no gene match: 17. CDR3 size: 15 residues. DNA of the CDR3: TGCGCCAGCAGTCGGGGACAGGTGGGAGCCAATGAGCAGTACTTC. Amino acids: CASSRGQVGANEQYF.

In regard to this clonotype: One end of the junction does not line up with germline, which may come from a read error. This chain joins TRBV10-3 and TRBJ1-1; D ambiguous. The CDR3 totals 13 residues. The germline V gene encodes CDR1 ENHRY and CDR2 SYGVKD. The chain's CDR3 is CAINDDSNTEAFF. CDR3 coding DNA: TGTGCCATCAATGACGACTCGAACACCGAAGCTTTCTTT.

This clonotype has a handful of counts. The rearrangement joins TRBV9 to TRBJ2-5; the match to TRBD2 covers 7 bases. Germline CDR1 reads SGDLS; CDR2 reads YYNGEE. The CDR3 totals 14 residues. V lost 0 bases and J lost 5; bases outside the gene matches: 4. The CDR3 DNA reads TGTGCCAGCAGCGTAGGGGGGGGAACGGAGACCCAGTACTTC. Protein sequence: CASSVGGGTETQYF. Looking up the rest from reference TRBV9 and TRBJ2-5 gives the full variable domain: DSGVTQTPKHLITATGQRVTLRCSPRSGDLSVYWYQQSLDQGLQFLIQYYNGEERAKGNILERFSAQQFPDLHSELNLSSLELGDSALYFCASSVGGGTETQYFGPGTRLLVL.

There are many counts of this clonotype. The chain is built from TRBV3-1 and TRBJ2-1, with D maybe TRBD1 (6 bases). CDR3 length: 16 residues. The germline V gene encodes CDR1 LGHDT and CDR2 YNNKEL (reference sequence). With 2 bases removed from V and 0 bases from J, the gap between germline ends came to 11 bases. CDR3 bases: TGTGCCAGCAGCCAATTACAGGGAAGCTCCTACAATGAGCAGTTCTTC. Amino acid sequence: CASSQLQGSSYNEQFF.

J is TRBJ2-1 and V is TRBV14; no definite D call. The CDR3 extends over 11 amino acids. Germline V gives CDR1 SGHDN, CDR2 FVKESK. Trimming stripped 3 bases from V and 15 bases from J, with 12 bases between. The CDR3 region is CASSHGSTRFF. CDR3 in DNA: TGTGCCAGCAGCCACGGATCCACAAGGTTCTTC.

In its sample, this clonotype was seen a few times. This chain connects TRBV6-2 or TRBV6-3 to TRBJ2-1; TRBD1 or TRBD2 may be the D gene (7 bases each). V lost 6 bases and J lost 5, with 17 bases in between. The CDR3 is 15 residues long. Per germline, CDR1 MNHEY and CDR2 SVGEGT. The DNA of the CDR3 is TGTGCCAGCAGCCAGGGGGGGGCCGGAAACAATGAGCAGTTCTTC. Its translation: CASSQGGAGNNEQFF.

With regard to this clonotype: A read error may explain this, as a much larger clone is one base away. The chain joins TRBV2 to TRBJ1-2, with no clear D. In germline, CDR1 is SNHLY, CDR2 FYNNEI. CDR3 length: 14 residues. The V end lost 8 bases, the J end lost 0 bases, and 13 bases lay between the germline ends. The CDR3 loop is CASGARRSNYGYTF. The DNA for the CDR3 is TGTGCCAGCGGAGCTCGCCGATCTAACTATGGCTACACCTTC.

A remark on this clonotype: Mismatch with germline at one junction end may stem from a read error. The chain has TRBV14 and TRBJ2-7; no clear D. This CDR3 is built from 12 residues. Germline V lookup: CDR1 SGHDN, CDR2 FVKESK. The CDR3 DNA is TGTGCCGGCAGCCATGGCGCCTCTGAGCAGTACTTC. This codes for CAGSHGASEQYF.

The genes are TRBV7-2 and TRBJ2-3, with no clear D. From germline, CDR1 is SGHTA and CDR2 FQGNSA. The CDR3 covers 13 residues. Trimming took 1 base from V and 10 from J, leaving 12 bases between them. CDR3 residues: CASSLGAAPAQYF. The CDR3 DNA reads TGTGCCAGCAGCTTAGGGGCGGCCCCGGCGCAGTATTTT.

This clonotype was recorded a few times. This chain connects TRBV7-9 to TRBJ1-2; unclear D gene. Germline CDR1 is SEHNR and CDR2 is FQNEAQ (reference sequence). The CDR3 is made up of 17 amino acids. The ends were cut back, 5 bases at V and 0 bases at J, with 19 bases in the middle. CDR3 nucleotides: TGTGCCAGCAGCCCTAGTCAGGACGGGTGGGCTAACTATGGCTACACCTTC. Encoded protein: CASSPSQDGWANYGYTF.

This rearrangement joins TRBV20-1 to TRBJ2-2, with D maybe TRBD2 (7 bases). CDR3 length: 15 amino acids. The germline gives CDR1 DFQATT, CDR2 SNEGSKA (reference sequence). V lost 6 bases, J lost 6 bases, and 20 bases lay in between. The CDR3 loop reads CSARRGLGVPGELFF. The CDR3 DNA reads TGCAGTGCAAGGCGGGGGCTTGGTGTTCCCGGGGAGCTGTTTTTT.